This paragraph covers one T cell receptor beta chain sequence. Its target is not known. The data are from a study of vaccination effects on CD4 cells after COVID-19. This table comes from immunoSEQ multiplex PCR, and its TCRdb copy is limited to in-frame clones, with some not included. This table holds 17,000 or so clones, about 70% found once. Antigen-specific CD4+ T cells were expanded (with viral peptide pools) by the ViraFEST assay ahead of sequencing. On roughly day 9 of culture, CD4+ T cells were separated out. This individual tested PCR-positive for SARS-CoV-2 infection between March and December 2020. Each culture had half its medium swapped for IL-2 medium on days 3 and 7. Trimming removed 0 bases from V and 11 bases from J, with 11 bases in between. This CDR3 spans 11 amino acids. The germline V gene encodes CDR1 GTSNPN and CDR2 SVGIG (reference sequence).

This material consisted of CD4+ T cells from PBMCs cultured with SARS-CoV-2 spike peptides, taken before COVID-19 vaccination. V gene TRBV30 combines with J gene TRBJ2-7; D might be TRBD1 (5 bases). The TCR comes from a human donor who had a prior SARS-CoV-2 infection. CDR3 DNA sequence: TGTGCCTGGAGTGTATTTGAACAGGAGTACTTC. This gives the protein CAWSVFEQEYF.